This TCR beta chain was recovered during a study of cytomegalovirus exposure and HLA in healthy donors. The PCR made use of 60 Vbeta and 13 Jbeta primers. The table came from immunoSEQ multiplex PCR; TCRdb's copy has only in-frame clones and leaves some out. The data show more than 150,000 clones, more than 65% seen once. Study outcomes and limitations: Previous analysis showed most TCR beta V segments were productive about 90% or about 30% of the time.

For this clone: Its antigen is unknown.

Germline-derived CDR1 and CDR2 are LNHDA and SQIVND (reference sequence). V was clipped by 3 bases and J by 3 bases, with 9 bases between them. The CDR3 sequence is 13 residues long. V usage is TRBV19 and J usage is TRBJ2-7; tentative D call: TRBD1 (6 bases). The sequencing input was PBMCs. The TCR sequence derives from a girl aged 10 to 17 in good health and CMV-seropositive. CDR3 in DNA: TGTGCCAGTAGTATTGTGGACAGCTACGAGCAGTACTTC. Translating gives CASSIVDSYEQYF.